These T cell receptor beta chains were read from a single sample in a study of blood T cell repertoires in COVID-19. TCRdb's copy holds only in-frame clones and misses some; the assay was immunoSEQ multiplex PCR. The table records more than 200,000 clones, about 84% of them present only once. Sequenced input: PBMCs or T cells enriched from blood (not recorded which). The receptors were sampled from a middle-aged woman with acute COVID-19. Both conserved end residues are part of each CDR3. The D gene is left open where the match is weak. Clone size is not always given. Where it is, it says once, few, many or a class for expanded clones.

V,J,size,D,DNA,CDR3
TRBV15,TRBJ2-3,-,TRBD1,TGTGCCACCAGCACCCGACAGGGGGCTAACACAGATACGCAGTATTTT,CATSTRQGANTDTQYF
TRBV18,TRBJ1-4,-,-,TGTGCCAGCTCACCAACGGGGAGTGAAAAACTGTTTTTT,CASSPTGSEKLFF
TRBV28,TRBJ2-3,-,-,TGTGCCAGCAGTTTTATCGCGGGCCAGGGCACAGATACGCAGTATTTT,CASSFIAGQGTDTQYF
TRBV19,TRBJ2-7,-,TRBD1,TGTGCCAGTAGTCCTTCCGGACAGGGGGATGACTACGAGCAGTACTTC,CASSPSGQGDDYEQYF
TRBV14,TRBJ1-1,few,TRBD1,TGTGCCAGCAGCCACCTGGACAGGGGGCACACTGAAGCTTTCTTT,CASSHLDRGHTEAFF
TRBV12-3/TRBV12-4,TRBJ1-6,-,TRBD1,TGTGCCAGCAGTTTTGACAGGGCACCCCTCCACTTT,CASSFDRAPLHF
TRBV7-2,TRBJ2-1,-,TRBD1,TGTGCCAGCAGTTCTACGGGACCCAGGGGGAATGAGCAGTTCTTC,CASSSTGPRGNEQFF
TRBV20-1,TRBJ1-1,-,-,TGCAGTGCTAGTTTGGCCCTGAACACTGAAGCTTTCTTT,CSASLALNTEAFF
TRBV12-3/TRBV12-4,TRBJ1-2,-,-,TGTGCCAGCAGTTTAAAGGACAGCCTCTCCTTC,CASSLKDSLSF
TRBV10-3,TRBJ1-1,-,-,TGTGCCATCAGTGAGTCGGGGGCGGGCACTGAAGCTTTCTTT,CAISESGAGTEAFF
TRBV4-1,TRBJ1-2,-,-,TGCGCCAGCAGCCGGGGAGGTTCGGGGGGCTATGGCTACACCTTC,CASSRGGSGGYGYTF
TRBV6-2/TRBV6-3,TRBJ2-7,-,-,TGTGCCAGCAGTCCGGACAGATACGAGCAGTACTTC,CASSPDRYEQYF
TRBV29-1,TRBJ1-4,-,-,TGCAGCGTCCGGACAAGGGTGAATGAAAAACTGTTTTTT,CSVRTRVNEKLFF
TRBV11-1,TRBJ2-6,-,-,TGTGCCAGCAGCTTAGCCGCTCTATCTGGGGCCAACGTCCTGACTTTC,CASSLAALSGANVLTF
TRBV7-6,TRBJ2-6,once,-,TGTGCCAGCAGCTTATCCCCACCAGGGGGGTCTGGGGCCAACGTCCTGACTTTC,CASSLSPPGGSGANVLTF